This is a list of T cell receptor beta chains from one sample in a study of response to subunit inactivated influenza vaccine. TCRdb re-analysed the RT-PCR reads in MiXCR, keeping a single row per CDR3 protein. This sample has under 850,000 distinct CDR3 sequences; about 18% occur once, and the top ten carry approximately 11%. The sample consisted of PBMCs from blood, taken roughly 5 days after vaccination. The receptor set was obtained from a man in his fifties who received an inactivated influenza vaccine. The CDR3 runs from the conserved cysteine through the conserved F or W. A D gene is named only where the DNA matches it firmly. Rows give clone size only sometimes, using once, few, many, or a class for an expanded clone.

NA	few	TRBJ1-2	TRBV12-3/TRBV12-4	CASSFDRGNYGYTF	TGTGCCAGCAGTTTCGATAGGGGTAACTATGGCTACACCTTC
NA	few	TRBJ2-5	TRBV27	CASSSSGTHQETQYF	TGTGCCAGCAGTTCCTCCGGGACTCATCAAGAGACCCAGTACTTC
NA	NA	TRBJ2-7	TRBV5-5	CASSLDSYGYEQYF	TGTGCCAGCAGCTTGGACTCCTATGGCTACGAGCAGTACTTC
NA	few	TRBJ1-3	TRBV4-3	CASSLSTAGNTIYF	TGCGCCAGCAGCCTCTCGACGGCCGGAAACACCATATATTTT
NA	few	TRBJ2-2	TRBV11-2	CASSLIDGTGELFF	TGTGCCAGCAGCTTAATTGATGGGACCGGGGAGCTGTTTTTT
TRBD2	NA	TRBJ2-5	TRBV10-3	CAISESLAGVQETQYF	TGTGCCATCAGTGAGTCCCTAGCGGGCGTTCAAGAGACCCAGTACTTC
TRBD2	NA	TRBJ2-5	TRBV20-1	CGGLASQETQYF	TGCGGGGGACTAGCGAGCCAAGAGACCCAGTACTTC
NA	few	TRBJ2-7	TRBV6-6	CASSYSIRHEQYF	TGTGCCAGCAGTTACTCGATCAGACACGAGCAGTACTTC
TRBD2	NA	TRBJ2-1	TRBV6-5	CASSYGGLASGNEQFF	TGTGCCAGCAGTTATGGCGGACTAGCGTCTGGCAATGAGCAGTTCTTC
NA	few	TRBJ2-4	TRBV29-1	CSVEVWSPRAKNIQYF	TGCAGCGTTGAAGTTTGGAGCCCTAGGGCCAAAAACATTCAGTACTTC
NA	few	TRBJ1-6	TRBV6-5	CASSYSTDNSPLHF	TGTGCCAGCAGTTACTCGACGGACAATTCACCCCTCCACTTT
NA	NA	TRBJ1-3	TRBV11-2	CASSTYTGNTIYF	TGTGCCAGCAGCACCTACACTGGAAACACCATATATTTT
NA	few	TRBJ2-7	TRBV6-5	CASSYSTGGGYEQYF	TGTGCCAGCAGTTACTCGACTGGGGGAGGCTACGAGCAGTACTTC
NA	many	TRBJ2-5	TRBV5-1	CASSLGDNQETQYF	TGCGCCAGCAGCTTAGGGGACAACCAAGAGACCCAGTACTTC
TRBD1	many	TRBJ2-1	TRBV27	CASMSWDSVAYEQFF	TGTGCCAGCATGTCATGGGACAGCGTTGCCTATGAGCAGTTCTTC
NA	many	TRBJ2-3	TRBV7-2	CASSRTSSTDTQYF	TGTGCCAGCAGCCGGACGTCTAGCACAGATACGCAGTATTTT
TRBD1	NA	TRBJ2-2	TRBV10-3	CATMDRAGTGELFF	TGTGCCACGATGGACAGGGCAGGCACCGGGGAGCTGTTTTTT
NA	NA	TRBJ2-1	TRBV12-3/TRBV12-4	CASSFTRDVNEQFF	TGTGCCAGCAGTTTTACCAGGGACGTCAATGAGCAGTTCTTC
NA	NA	TRBJ1-5	TRBV9	CASSVAPGANQPQHF	TGTGCCAGCAGCGTAGCTCCAGGAGCGAATCAGCCCCAGCATTTT
TRBD1	NA	TRBJ2-3	TRBV4-2	CASSQGTGPTDTQYF	TGTGCCAGCAGCCAAGGGACAGGGCCCACAGATACGCAGTATTTT
NA	many	TRBJ2-7	TRBV7-8	CASSFGAEGGEQYF	TGTGCCAGCAGCTTTGGGGCCGAGGGGGGCGAGCAGTACTTC
NA	NA	TRBJ2-3	TRBV6-5	CASSYRARVSTDTQYF	TGTGCCAGCAGTTACCGGGCCCGAGTTAGCACAGATACGCAGTATTTT
NA	NA	TRBJ2-7	TRBV7-6	CASSLAPPEQYF	TGTGCCAGCAGCTTAGCCCCACCGGAGCAGTACTTC
NA	NA	TRBJ1-6	TRBV6-5	CASSYSRVLLNSPLHF	TGTGCCAGCAGTTACAGCAGGGTCCTATTGAATTCACCCCTCCACTTT
NA	few	TRBJ2-1	TRBV5-6	CASSLELRYNEQFF	TGTGCCAGCAGTTTGGAACTTAGGTACAATGAGCAGTTCTTC
NA	few	TRBJ1-1	TRBV5-1	CASSVGPGGGTEAFF	TGCGCCAGCAGCGTGGGACCTGGGGGGGGCACTGAAGCTTTCTTT
TRBD2	once	TRBJ2-5	TRBV15	CATSRVYGGLVGETQYF	TGTGCCACCAGCAGAGTATACGGGGGACTAGTTGGAGAGACCCAGTACTTC
TRBD1	NA	TRBJ2-4	TRBV4-2	CASSQAGQGKNIQYF	TGTGCCAGCAGCCAAGCGGGACAGGGAAAAAACATTCAGTACTTC
NA	NA	TRBJ1-5	TRBV7-2	CASSLAWSNQPQHF	TGTGCCAGCAGCTTAGCTTGGAGCAATCAGCCCCAGCATTTT
NA	NA	TRBJ1-5	TRBV20-1	CSARRPRNQPQHF	TGCAGTGCTAGGAGACCCCGCAATCAGCCCCAGCATTTT
NA	few	TRBJ2-4	TRBV12-3/TRBV12-4	CASSWSAGGYIQYF	TGTGCCAGCAGTTGGAGCGCAGGCGGGTACATTCAGTACTTC
NA	few	TRBJ1-4	TRBV9	CASSVLGGSNEKLFF	TGTGCCAGCAGCGTCCTCGGGGGATCTAATGAAAAACTGTTTTTT
NA	NA	TRBJ2-3	TRBV4-2	CASSQENSSPSDTQYF	TGTGCCAGCAGCCAAGAGAATAGCTCCCCCTCGGATACGCAGTATTTT
NA	many	TRBJ2-1	TRBV5-1	CASSLDQGSYNEQFF	TGTGCCAGCAGCTTAGATCAGGGTTCCTACAATGAGCAGTTCTTC
NA	NA	TRBJ2-2	TRBV20-1	CSAKKTGELFF	TGCAGTGCTAAGAAAACCGGGGAGCTGTTTTTT
TRBD1	few	TRBJ2-2	TRBV24-1	CATSDQGQGGGTGELFF	TGTGCCACCAGTGACCAAGGACAGGGTGGAGGGACCGGGGAGCTGTTTTTT
NA	few	TRBJ2-5	TRBV4-1	CASSLSWSQETQYF	TGCGCCAGCAGCCTGAGTTGGAGCCAAGAGACCCAGTACTTC
TRBD2	NA	TRBJ2-3	TRBV29-1	CSVDSGTSIETQYF	TGCAGCGTCGATTCCGGGACTAGCATCGAGACGCAGTATTTT
NA	NA	TRBJ1-2	TRBV6-2/TRBV6-3	CASRTGGAPGGYTF	TGTGCCAGCAGAACCGGTGGGGCGCCCGGTGGCTACACCTTC
NA	NA	TRBJ2-1	TRBV20-1	CSASPDSRGQFF	TGCAGTGCTAGTCCGGATTCGCGAGGGCAGTTCTTC
NA	NA	TRBJ2-7	TRBV2	CASSRMGGGYEQYF	TGTGCCAGCAGTAGAATGGGAGGGGGCTACGAGCAGTACTTC
NA	NA	TRBJ1-5	TRBV20-1	CSALGGENQPQHF	TGCAGTGCTTTGGGGGGGGAAAATCAGCCCCAGCATTTT
NA	NA	TRBJ2-3	TRBV7-2	CASSPRFSTDTQYF	TGTGCCAGCAGCCCCAGGTTTTCCACAGATACGCAGTATTTT
TRBD1	many	TRBJ2-5	TRBV20-1	CSARERDRGVETQYF	TGCAGTGCTAGAGAGAGGGACAGGGGGGTAGAGACCCAGTACTTC
NA	few	TRBJ2-1	TRBV20-1	CSASRGPLGSNEQFF	TGCAGTGCTAGCCGTGGCCCCCTGGGGTCGAATGAGCAGTTCTTC
NA	NA	TRBJ2-7	TRBV4-3	CASSQVEGVGEQYF	TGCGCCAGCAGCCAAGTTGAGGGGGTTGGCGAGCAGTACTTC
NA	NA	TRBJ2-4	TRBV20-1	CSASIRPAKNIQYF	TGCAGTGCTAGTATAAGACCCGCCAAAAACATTCAGTACTTC
TRBD1	few	TRBJ1-3	TRBV20-1	CSAREPLRDSGNTIYF	TGCAGTGCTAGAGAGCCACTCCGGGACAGTGGAAACACCATATATTTT